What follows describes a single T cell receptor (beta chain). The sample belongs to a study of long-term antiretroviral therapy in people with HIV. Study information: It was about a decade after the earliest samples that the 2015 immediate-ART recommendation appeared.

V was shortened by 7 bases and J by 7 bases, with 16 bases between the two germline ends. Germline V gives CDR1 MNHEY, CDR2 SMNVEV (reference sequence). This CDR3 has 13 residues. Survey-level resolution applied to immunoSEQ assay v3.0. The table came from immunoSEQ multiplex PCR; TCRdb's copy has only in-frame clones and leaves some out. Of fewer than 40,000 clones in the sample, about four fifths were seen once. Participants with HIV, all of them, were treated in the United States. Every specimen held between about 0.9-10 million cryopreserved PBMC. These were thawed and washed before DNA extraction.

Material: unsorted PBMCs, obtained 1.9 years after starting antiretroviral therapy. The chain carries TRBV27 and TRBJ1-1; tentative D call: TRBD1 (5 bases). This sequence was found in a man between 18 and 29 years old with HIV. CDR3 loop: CASIAGGSSEAFF. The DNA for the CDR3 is TGTGCCAGCATCGCCGGGGGTTCCAGTGAAGCTTTCTTT.